The rows below give T cell receptor beta chains drawn from one sample of a study of beta chain features in type 1 diabetes. TCRdb's table, derived via immunoSEQ multiplex PCR, lists solely in-frame clones and lacks some. The data show under 950,000 clones, about 17% seen once. Material for sequencing was naive CD4+ T cells from blood. Every receptor here comes from a woman aged 18-29 years in good health. Both conserved end residues are part of each CDR3. A D gene is named only where the DNA matches it firmly. Clone size is stated in some rows and not others, as once, few, many or a class when expanded.

V: TRBV28
size: few
J: TRBJ2-3
D: NA
DNA: TGTGCCAGCAGTAAAACCTCTAGTGGGACAGATACGCAGTATTTT
CDR3: CASSKTSSGTDTQYF

V: TRBV5-6
size: NA
J: TRBJ2-7
D: TRBD2
DNA: TGTGCCAGCAGCTGGTTCGCGGTAGCGGGGACCTACGAGCAGTACTTC
CDR3: CASSWFAVAGTYEQYF

V: TRBV11-2
size: NA
J: TRBJ2-1
D: NA
DNA: TGTGCCAGCAGCTTAGGTGTAGTCAATGAGCAGTTCTTC
CDR3: CASSLGVVNEQFF

V: TRBV2
size: NA
J: TRBJ2-7
D: NA
DNA: TGTGCCAGCAGTGAACAAGGACGCCCTGTTAACGAGCAGTACTTC
CDR3: CASSEQGRPVNEQYF

V: TRBV6-1
size: NA
J: TRBJ2-5
D: TRBD2
DNA: TGTGCCAGCAGTGATTTTGGACGACTAGCGGGAGGGACCCAGTACTTC
CDR3: CASSDFGRLAGGTQYF

V: TRBV7-2
size: few
J: TRBJ1-1
D: NA
DNA: TGTGCCAGCAGCTTAAGCAGGAATATGAACACTGAAGCTTTCTTT
CDR3: CASSLSRNMNTEAFF

V: TRBV27
size: NA
J: TRBJ1-2
D: NA
DNA: TGTGCCAGCAGTTCTCGACAGTATGGCTACACCTTC
CDR3: CASSSRQYGYTF

V: TRBV9
size: few
J: TRBJ2-1
D: TRBD2
DNA: TGTGCCAGCAGCCCCCCCGGGACTAGCGGGGTCAATGAGCAGTTCTTC
CDR3: CASSPPGTSGVNEQFF

V: TRBV7-6
size: once
J: TRBJ1-2
D: NA
DNA: TGTGTCAGCAGCTTAGCGCGTGGAATCGGCTACACCTTC
CDR3: CVSSLARGIGYTF

V: TRBV9
size: NA
J: TRBJ1-2
D: TRBD1
DNA: TGTGCCAGCAGCGTGGCAGGACAGGGAGTGTGGGGGGATGGCTACACCTTC
CDR3: CASSVAGQGVWGDGYTF

V: TRBV7-2
size: once
J: TRBJ2-5
D: TRBD1
DNA: TGTGCCAGCAGCTTAGGGGACAGGGATTTCGAGACCCAGTACTTC
CDR3: CASSLGDRDFETQYF

V: TRBV4-3
size: NA
J: TRBJ1-1
D: NA
DNA: TGCGCCAGCAGACAGGGTCTGAACACTGAAGCTTTCTTT
CDR3: CASRQGLNTEAFF

V: TRBV7-8
size: NA
J: TRBJ2-4
D: TRBD2
DNA: TGTGCCAGCAGCTTAGCGTACCTAGCGGTAAAAAACATTCAGTACTTC
CDR3: CASSLAYLAVKNIQYF

V: TRBV5-1
size: NA
J: TRBJ2-7
D: TRBD1
DNA: TGCGCCAGCAGCTTGGATGCAGGGGGCGTCGGCGAGCAGTACTTC
CDR3: CASSLDAGGVGEQYF

V: TRBV7-8
size: NA
J: TRBJ1-1
D: TRBD1
DNA: TGTGCCAGCAGCCTCCAGGGACAGGGCCGAACTGAAGCTTTCTTT
CDR3: CASSLQGQGRTEAFF

V: TRBV2
size: few
J: TRBJ1-3
D: NA
DNA: TGTGCCAGCAGTGTCCATGTAGGGATTGCTCCCTCTGGAAACACCATATATTTT
CDR3: CASSVHVGIAPSGNTIYF

V: TRBV28
size: NA
J: TRBJ1-1
D: NA
DNA: TGTGCCAGCAGTCGTACTACGGGAGAAGCTTTCTTT
CDR3: CASSRTTGEAFF

V: TRBV18
size: NA
J: TRBJ2-7
D: TRBD2
DNA: TGTGCCAGCTCACCGCGGACTAGCGGGACGTCAAACGAGCAGTACTTC
CDR3: CASSPRTSGTSNEQYF

V: TRBV28
size: NA
J: TRBJ1-2
D: TRBD1
DNA: TGTGCCAGCAGTGTGTACAGGGGAGGCTACACCTTC
CDR3: CASSVYRGGYTF

V: TRBV7-9
size: NA
J: TRBJ1-1
D: TRBD1
DNA: TGTGCCAGCAGCGAGCAGGGGGTAGGGAACACTGAAGCTTTCTTT
CDR3: CASSEQGVGNTEAFF

V: TRBV6-1
size: NA
J: TRBJ2-1
D: TRBD2
DNA: TGTGCCAGCAGTGGATCCGGCGGGAGTGGGAATGAGCAGTTCTTC
CDR3: CASSGSGGSGNEQFF

V: TRBV2
size: NA
J: TRBJ1-1
D: NA
DNA: TGTGCCAGTAAGATGGACTTCAACACTGAAGCTTTCTTT
CDR3: CASKMDFNTEAFF

V: TRBV6-5
size: NA
J: TRBJ2-7
D: NA
DNA: TGTGCCAGCAGTTACTCACGGGGTCTCGAGCAGTACTTC
CDR3: CASSYSRGLEQYF

V: TRBV25-1
size: few
J: TRBJ2-1
D: TRBD1
DNA: TGTGCCAGCAGTTCGGCAGGGGGCTATGAGCAGTTCTTC
CDR3: CASSSAGGYEQFF

V: TRBV5-1
size: few
J: TRBJ1-1
D: NA
DNA: TGCGCCAGCAGCTTGGGACAGGCCGGAACTGGGTTCTTT
CDR3: CASSLGQAGTGFF

V: TRBV25-1
size: few
J: TRBJ1-4
D: NA
DNA: TGTGCCAGCGGGGGGCAGGGCGATGAAAAACTGTTTTTT
CDR3: CASGGQGDEKLFF

V: TRBV19
size: few
J: TRBJ1-2
D: NA
DNA: TGTGCCAGTAGTATAGATCTCGGGGCGGTTGGCTATGGCTACACCTTC
CDR3: CASSIDLGAVGYGYTF

V: TRBV29-1
size: few
J: TRBJ1-2
D: NA
DNA: TGCAGCGTGCCCGGCCGGGACCGAAATGGCTACACCTTC
CDR3: CSVPGRDRNGYTF